A selection of T cell receptor beta chains follows, all from one sample in a study of graft-versus-host responses after intestinal transplantation. Clones were read by immunoSEQ multiplex PCR, and TCRdb kept only the in-frame ones, dropping some. This repertoire shows tens of thousands of clones, about 90% found once; its top ten account for roughly 2.5%. The antigens of these receptors remain unknown. The material sequenced was unstimulated CD8+ T cells sorted from spleen or lymph node cells, taken before intestinal transplant. Receptor source: a human donor who received an intestinal transplant. CDR3s include the opening cysteine and the closing phenylalanine or tryptophan. D genes are given only for firm matches. Clone size is shown for a subset of rows, as once, few, many or a class of expanded clone.

14	TRBV5-1	-	TRBD1	TRBJ1-1	CASSYRGMNTEAFF	TGCGCCAGCAGCTACAGGGGTATGAACACTGAAGCTTTCTTT
14	TRBV10-3	once	TRBD2	TRBJ2-2	CAILRGTETGELFF	TGTGCCATCTTGCGGGGGACGGAAACCGGGGAGCTGTTTTTT
19	TRBV15	-	TRBD1	TRBJ2-7	CATSRERARGHPGSYEQYF	TGTGCCACCAGCAGAGAAAGGGCCAGGGGGCATCCGGGGTCGTACGAGCAGTACTTC
12	TRBV29-1	-	-	TRBJ2-3	CSAEVGAFTQYF	TGCAGCGCCGAAGTTGGGGCCTTTACGCAGTATTTT
18	TRBV4-2	-	TRBD2	TRBJ2-2	CASSQDEGWLAVTGELFF	TGTGCCAGCAGCCAAGATGAGGGGTGGCTAGCGGTGACCGGGGAGCTGTTTTTT
14	TRBV28	-	-	TRBJ1-5	CASSLGRPNQPQHF	TGTGCCAGCAGTTTGGGGCGGCCCAATCAGCCCCAGCATTTT
14	TRBV10-2	few	-	TRBJ2-7	CASTEDGSAYEQYF	TGCGCCAGCACCGAGGACGGGAGCGCCTACGAGCAGTACTTC
18	TRBV21-1	few	-	TRBJ1-6	CASSKMGLGQGYNSPLHF	TGTGCCAGCAGCAAAATGGGGTTGGGGCAGGGGTATAATTCACCCCTCCACTTT
14	TRBV7-8	-	TRBD1	TRBJ1-1	CASSLVLGQGEAFF	TGTGCCAGCAGCTTAGTTCTCGGACAGGGGGAGGCTTTCTTT
14	TRBV27	-	-	TRBJ1-6	CASTNGQTNSPLHF	TGTGCCAGCACTAACGGACAGACGAATTCACCCCTCCACTTT
17	TRBV7-8	-	-	TRBJ1-6	CASSLDWGSSYNSPLHF	TGTGCCAGCAGCTTAGATTGGGGCAGCTCCTATAATTCACCCCTCCACTTT
15	TRBV28	-	TRBD2	TRBJ2-3	CASPPAGAAPDTQYF	TGTGCCAGCCCACCAGCGGGAGCCGCCCCAGATACGCAGTATTTT
14	TRBV29-1	-	TRBD1	TRBJ2-7	CSVQKGAGSYEQYF	TGCAGCGTGCAAAAGGGGGCTGGTAGCTACGAGCAGTACTTC
14	TRBV27	-	-	TRBJ2-1	CASSSLGSTNEQFF	TGTGCCAGCAGTTCTCTGGGCAGCACCAATGAGCAGTTCTTC
15	TRBV9	few	-	TRBJ1-1	CASSVGSGIGTEAFF	TGTGCCAGCAGCGTAGGGTCGGGGATCGGCACTGAAGCTTTCTTT
20	TRBV14	once	-	TRBJ2-5	CASSQSGWRSTPALSETQYF	TGTGCCAGCAGCCAGTCGGGATGGAGGAGTACACCGGCCCTCAGTGAGACCCAGTACTTC
13	TRBV28	few	TRBD1	TRBJ2-7	CASMTGSAYEQYF	TGTGCCAGCATGACAGGGAGCGCCTACGAGCAGTACTTC
11	TRBV5-1	-	-	TRBJ2-7	CASSLANEQYF	TGCGCCAGCAGCTTGGCCAACGAGCAGTACTTC
14	TRBV27	-	-	TRBJ2-5	CASSFRVYGETQYF	TGTGCCAGCAGTTTTAGAGTGTACGGAGAGACCCAGTACTTC
13	TRBV5-1	-	-	TRBJ1-2	CASSLELGDNYTF	TGCGCCAGCAGCTTGGAATTAGGGGACAACTACACCTTC
15	TRBV5-4	-	-	TRBJ2-7	CASSFPGAGYYEQYF	TGTGCCAGCAGCTTTCCAGGGGCTGGCTACTACGAGCAGTACTTC
14	TRBV5-1	-	TRBD2	TRBJ2-5	CASSLTSGGETQYF	TGCGCCAGCAGCCTGACTAGCGGGGGAGAGACCCAGTACTTC
13	TRBV27	-	-	TRBJ2-2	CASSYRRVGELFF	TGTGCCAGCAGTTACCGACGGGTCGGGGAGCTGTTTTTT
14	TRBV18	-	-	TRBJ2-7	CASSPPARSYEQYF	TGTGCCAGCTCACCACCCGCCCGGAGCTACGAGCAGTACTTC
13	TRBV28	-	-	TRBJ2-7	CASSLGGSYEQYF	TGTGCCAGCAGCCTCGGAGGGTCCTACGAGCAGTACTTC
13	TRBV28	-	-	TRBJ1-5	CASHGGGNQPQHF	TGTGCCAGTCACGGGGGAGGTAATCAGCCCCAGCATTTT
14	TRBV29-1	-	-	TRBJ2-2	CSVIGGTNTGELFF	TGCAGCGTTATTGGCGGGACGAACACCGGGGAGCTGTTTTTT
13	TRBV27	-	-	TRBJ2-7	CASSLAITYEQYF	TGTGCCAGCAGTTTGGCCATAACCTACGAGCAGTACTTC
14	TRBV9	-	-	TRBJ2-5	CASSLTSGQETQYF	TGTGCCAGCAGCCTTACTTCAGGACAAGAGACCCAGTACTTC
13	TRBV5-1	-	TRBD1	TRBJ2-7	CASSSTGGGEQYF	TGCGCCAGCAGCTCGACAGGGGGCGGCGAGCAGTACTTC
17	TRBV4-1	-	TRBD1	TRBJ2-2	CASSQTHGTESTGELFF	TGCGCCAGCAGCCAGACCCACGGGACAGAATCCACCGGGGAGCTGTTTTTT
15	TRBV19	-	-	TRBJ2-7	CASSIGHYHSYEQYF	TGTGCCAGTAGTATCGGACACTACCACTCCTACGAGCAGTACTTC
15	TRBV9	-	-	TRBJ1-5	CASSVDGAGQQPQHF	TGTGCCAGCAGCGTAGATGGGGCAGGGCAACAGCCCCAGCATTTT
14	TRBV6-6	once	TRBD1	TRBJ2-1	CASSGQESYNEQFF	TGTGCCAGCAGTGGACAGGAATCCTACAATGAGCAGTTCTTC
16	TRBV9	-	TRBD2	TRBJ2-3	CASSVEPGLATDTQYF	TGTGCCAGCAGCGTGGAACCGGGACTAGCCACAGATACGCAGTATTTT
17	TRBV11-3	once	TRBD1	TRBJ2-2	CASSRYPGQGGPWELFF	TGTGCCAGCAGCAGATATCCGGGACAGGGGGGGCCGTGGGAGCTGTTTTTT
15	TRBV6-1	-	-	TRBJ2-7	CASSELGGAFYEQYF	TGTGCCAGCAGTGAACTTGGGGGGGCCTTTTACGAGCAGTACTTC
12	TRBV7-3	once	-	TRBJ2-1	CASSFPGNEQFF	TGTGCCAGCAGCTTCCCCGGTAATGAGCAGTTCTTC
13	TRBV14	-	-	TRBJ2-7	CASSPEAYYEQYF	TGTGCCAGCAGCCCCGAGGCTTACTACGAGCAGTACTTC
16	TRBV5-6	-	TRBD2	TRBJ2-1	CASSLAPVSGLNEQFF	TGTGCCAGCAGCTTGGCCCCCGTTAGCGGGCTTAATGAGCAGTTCTTC
19	TRBV7-3	-	TRBD2	TRBJ2-1	CASSTAGLAGALAYNEQFF	TGTGCCAGCAGTACCGCGGGGCTAGCGGGAGCCCTAGCCTACAATGAGCAGTTCTTC
15	TRBV19	few	TRBD1	TRBJ2-7	CASSPGQGGLYEQYF	TGTGCCAGTAGTCCTGGACAGGGAGGCCTCTACGAGCAGTACTTC
16	TRBV4-1	-	TRBD1	TRBJ2-7	CASSPFLGQGWYEQYF	TGCGCCAGCAGCCCTTTTCTGGGACAGGGCTGGTACGAGCAGTACTTC